The 21 T cell receptor beta chains below come from one sample, sequenced in a study of CD8+CD57+ T cells in acquired aplastic anemia. The sequenced patients had an expansion of CD8+CD57+ cells seen by flow cytometry. According to the study, genomic DNA was the template for TCR beta VDJ and CDR3 profiling. TCRdb reprocessed the reads with MiXCR, giving one entry per CDR3 protein. The profile covers about 200,000 distinct CDR3 sequences, with around 50% appearing a single time and about 20% taken by the ten largest. Sequencing was carried out using sorted CD4+, CD8+, or CD8+CD57+ T cells (not recorded which) from PBMCs. These receptor sequences come from a human donor with aplastic anemia.

Of note for this clonotype: At one of its ends the junction is not consistent with the germline gene, which may arise from a read error. The rearrangement uses TRBV11-3 and TRBJ1-1; D might be TRBD1 (5 bases). The CDR3 runs to 15 residues. In germline, CDR1 is SGHNT, CDR2 YENEEA. The CDR3 loop is CARSLNGGRVAEAFF. The CDR3 DNA reads as TGTGCCCGCAGCTTAAACGGGGGTCGGGTGGCTGAAGCTTTCTTT.

This clonotype was counted ten times or more. The V and J genes are TRBV7-9 and TRBJ1-5; 8 bases are a match to TRBD1. Germline V gene data show CDR1 as SEHNR and CDR2 as FQNEAQ (reference sequence). V lost 5 bases and J lost 6; bases outside the gene matches: 6. The length of the CDR3 is 14 residues. CDR3 coding DNA: TGTGCCAGCAGCCCCAACCAGGGGGCTCAGCCCCAGCATTTT. Translated: CASSPNQGAQPQHF.

The chain combines TRBV11-2 with TRBJ1-2, with 9 bases fitting TRBD1. This CDR3 spans 15 amino acids. V lost 1 base and J lost 5; bases outside the gene matches: 5. Germline assignment: CDR1 SGHAT and CDR2 FQNNGV. CDR3 DNA sequence: TGTGCCAGCAGCTTAGCACAGGGGGCGCGTTATGGCTACACCTTC. It codes for CASSLAQGARYGYTF.

This clonotype was counted many times. This chain uses TRBV5-1 with TRBJ1-5; D call uncertain. CDR1 SGHRS and CDR2 YFSETQ come from the germline V gene. CDR3 size: 13 residues. Between the trimmed V and J ends, which lost 0 bases and 8 bases, there was a span of 9 bases. The CDR3 loop is CASSLGTDEPQHF. CDR3 bases: TGCGCCAGCAGCTTGGGGACGGATGAGCCCCAGCATTTT. Looking up the rest from reference TRBV5-1 and TRBJ1-5 gives the full variable domain: KAGVTQTPRYLIKTRGQQVTLSCSPISGHRSVSWYQQTPGQGLQFLFEYFSETQRNKGNFPGRFSGRQFSNSRSEMNVSTLELGDSALYLCASSLGTDEPQHFGDGTRLSIL.

This sequence joins TRBV5-1 and TRBJ2-5, with 7 bases that match TRBD1. Germline CDR1 SGHRS, CDR2 YFSETQ. Trimming took 4 bases from V and 4 from J; bases not matched to a gene: 10. CDR3 size: 15 residues. CDR3 region: CASSQYGTARETQYF. CDR3 nucleotide sequence: TGCGCCAGCAGCCAGTACGGGACAGCGAGAGAGACCCAGTACTTC. The complete variable domain, with remaining parts taken from reference TRBV5-1 and TRBJ2-5, reads KAGVTQTPRYLIKTRGQQVTLSCSPISGHRSVSWYQQTPGQGLQFLFEYFSETQRNKGNFPGRFSGRQFSNSRSEMNVSTLELGDSALYLCASSQYGTARETQYFGPGTRLLVL.

Points on this clonotype: Given a much more abundant clone one base away, this may be a read error. The genes are TRBV12-3 or TRBV12-4 and TRBJ2-2, with 7 positions matching TRBD1. V shed 5 bases and J 4 bases; nucleotides not matched to a gene: 10. CDR3 length: 16 amino acids. CDR3 nucleotide sequence: TGTGCCAGCAGTACCACAGGGGCGCGGGTCACCGGGGAGCTGTTTTTT. Protein product: CASSTTGARVTGELFF.

This clonotype was seen only a few times. This chain connects TRBV19 to TRBJ1-4; possibly TRBD1 for D (5 bases). Germline V gene lookup returns CDR1 LNHDA and CDR2 SQIVND (reference sequence). CDR3 length equals 13 residues. Trimming shortened V by 7 bases and J by 5 bases, and 11 bases separated the two germline ends. The chain's CDR3 is CASNRQGNEKLFF. Written as DNA, the CDR3 is TGTGCCAGTAATAGGCAGGGCAATGAAAAACTGTTTTTT.

This chain connects TRBV12-3 or TRBV12-4 to TRBJ1-1, with a weak D call TRBD1 (5 bases). The CDR3 has 15 amino acids. V dropped 0 bases and J dropped 4 bases, with 12 bases sitting between them. CDR3 loop: CASSLATGLITEAFF. In DNA form, the CDR3 reads TGTGCCAGCAGTTTAGCTACAGGCTTGATCACTGAAGCTTTCTTT.

About this clonotype: This may come from a read error, since a much larger clone is one base off. This sequence joins TRBV12-5 and TRBJ2-7; D is uncertain. Per germline, CDR1 LGHNT and CDR2 FRNRAP. Between the trimmed V and J ends, which lost 2 bases and 0 bases, there was a span of 8 bases. The CDR3 has 14 residues. The CDR3 region is CASGLSDRSYEQYF. CDR3 sequence (DNA): TGTGCTAGTGGTTTGTCGGACCGCTCCTACGAGCAGTACTTC.

As regards this clonotype: At one boundary the junction diverges from the germline segment, which might be a read error. V is TRBV9 and J is TRBJ1-1, with D possibly TRBD1 on 6 matching bases. The germline gives CDR1 SGDLS, CDR2 YYNGEE. This CDR3 spans 13 amino acids. CDR3 protein: CASSFEGGAEAFF. CDR3 coding DNA: TGCGCCAGCAGCTTCGAGGGGGGCGCTGAAGCTTTCTTT.

The sample holds many counts of this clonotype. For the CDR3, the DNA is TGCGCCAGCAGCCCTAGCGGGGGTAGCACCGGGGAGCTGTTTTTT. This encodes CASSPSGGSTGELFF. The V gene is TRBV4-1, the J gene TRBJ2-2; 10 bases line up with TRBD2. The CDR3 loop spans 15 amino acids. Per germline, CDR1 MGHRA and CDR2 YSYEKL. Trimming at V came to 4 bases and at J to 4 bases, leaving 3 bases not matched to a gene.

DNA for the CDR3: TGTGCCAGCAGCACCGGGGGGGCGAAGGAGCAGTACTTC. This gives the protein CASSTGGAKEQYF. The J gene is TRBJ2-7, the V gene TRBV11-2; 8 bases agree with TRBD2. J gave up 7 bases and V 5 bases, and 7 bases lay outside the gene matches. Per the germline V gene, CDR1 is SGHAT and CDR2 is FQNNGV. The CDR3 runs 13 residues.

The chain is built from TRBV7-2 and TRBJ1-2; TRBD1 aligns across 9 bases. Germline trimming cut 5 bases from V and 7 bases from J; bases unmatched to any gene: 8. Looked up from germline, CDR1 is SGHTA and CDR2 is FQGNSA. The CDR3 totals 14 residues. In DNA, the CDR3 is TGTGCCAGCAGCCGAGCCGGGACAGGGTTTGGCTACACCTTC. Protein: CASSRAGTGFGYTF.

Remarks on this clonotype: Without the conserved terminal phenylalanine or tryptophan, this CDR3 likely stems from a read error. The limits of the CDR3 on the DNA are not certain, so only TCRdb's listed CDR3 is given. V is TRBV5-1 and J is TRBJ1-6. Germline loops: CDR1 SGHRS, CDR2 YFSETQ. Ends included, the CDR3 has 10 residues. The CDR3 sequence is CASSLAGGAS.

The chain uses TRBV11-1 and TRBJ1-2; 8 bases are shared with TRBD1. J gave up 6 bases and V 4 bases, and 7 bases lay outside the gene matches. CDR1 is SGHAT, CDR2 FQDESV, per germline (reference sequence). The CDR3 spans 14 residues. The CDR3 reads CASSSGQGMDGYTF. Here the CDR3 DNA reads TGTGCCAGCAGCTCAGGACAGGGCATGGATGGCTACACCTTC.

This clonotype was detected once. V gene TRBV10-2 combines with J gene TRBJ2-7; 7 bases line up with TRBD1. V shed 5 bases, J shed 5 bases, and the junction held 9 bases outside the gene matches. The CDR3 totals 14 residues. Germline V gene data show CDR1 as WSHSY and CDR2 as SAAADI. CDR3 amino acids: CASSRQGSSNEQYF. CDR3 in DNA: TGCGCCAGCAGTAGACAGGGTTCCTCTAACGAGCAGTACTTC.

This clonotype has ten or more counts. The V gene is TRBV7-6, the J gene TRBJ2-5, with D possibly being TRBD2 (6 bases). V lost 1 base to trimming and J lost 4 bases, with 16 bases between them. Germline CDR1 reads SGHVS; CDR2 reads FNYEAQ. The CDR3 loop spans 16 amino acids. CDR3 in DNA: TGTGCCAGCAGCTTAGGGGTCGGAGGGGTAGGAGAGACCCAGTACTTC. Protein product: CASSLGVGGVGETQYF.

The table lists this clonotype with many counts. V usage is TRBV6-5 and J usage is TRBJ1-3, with D unclear. Trimming removed 0 bases from V and 1 base from J, with 10 bases in between. This CDR3 comprises 16 residues. The germline gives CDR1 MNHEY, CDR2 SVGAGI. The CDR3, as DNA: TGTGCCAGCAGTTACTCGGTAGCCGAATCTGGAAACACCATATATTTT. It encodes CASSYSVAESGNTIYF.

CDR3 DNA sequence: TGCGCCAGCAGCCAGTACGGGACAGCGAGTCTAGGCTACACCTTC. Translation gives CASSQYGTASLGYTF. The gene calls are TRBV5-1 and TRBJ1-2, with TRBD1 matching 7 bases. In germline, CDR1 is SGHRS, CDR2 YFSETQ. The J segment lost 8 bases and the V segment lost 4 bases, leaving 14 bases of the junction unmatched. The CDR3 runs 15 residues.

Of note for this clonotype: An end of the junction differs from the germline gene, which may be a read error. V is TRBV19 and J is TRBJ1-4, with D unclear. Germline V CDR1 and CDR2: LNHDA, SQIVND (reference sequence). The CDR3 length is 8 residues. CDR3 sequence: CASSVQTF. The CDR3 DNA reads TGTGCCAGTAGCGTCCAGACTTTT. The whole variable domain, remainder taken from reference TRBV19 and TRBJ1-4, is DGGITQSPKYLFRKEGQNVTLSCEQNLNHDAMYWYRQDPGQGLRLIYYSQIVNDFQKGDIAEGYSVSREKKESFPLTVTSAQKNPTAFYLCASSVQTFGSGTQLSVL.

This chain links TRBV15 with TRBJ2-5; 15 bases are shared with TRBD2. CDR3 length: 17 amino acids. V lost 3 bases, J lost 5 bases, and 7 bases stayed unmatched. CDR1 and CDR2 (germline): LNHNV, YYDKDF (reference sequence). DNA of the CDR3: TGTGCCACCAGCAGCCGGACTAGCGGGGGGGCCTGGGAGACCCAGTACTTC. Residues: CATSSRTSGGAWETQYF. Full variable domain (remainder filled in from reference TRBV15 and TRBJ2-5): DAMVIQNPRYQVTQFGKPVTLSCSQTLNHNVMYWYQQKSSQAPKLLFHYYDKDFNNEADTPDNFQSRRPNTSFCFLDIRSPGLGDTAMYLCATSSRTSGGAWETQYFGPGTRLLVL.